The TCR beta chain under discussion was sequenced for a study of breast tumors, draining lymph nodes, adjacent tissues. V was cut by 2 bases and J by 6 bases, with 14 bases left in between. The CDR3 length is 16 residues. The germline gives CDR1 MNHEY, CDR2 SVGEGT. Study-wide points: Tumor TCR diversity was below lymph nodes but above nontumor tissue. Luminal-like breast cancer showed significantly higher tumor–nontumor repertoire similarity than basal-like.

TCRdb re-derived calls from the multiplex PCR reads in MiXCR, one entry per CDR3 protein. Among 20,000 to 25,000 distinct CDR3 sequences listed, 45% to 65% were seen once. Concerning this clonotype: Its antigen is undetermined.

V is TRBV6-2 or TRBV6-3 and J is TRBJ1-6; tentatively, D is TRBD1 (5 bases). The specimen was breast tumor tissue. The clonotype originates from a female donor with breast cancer. Some clones in this sample may be carry-over from other donors' samples. The CDR3 here is CASSYGRGVGNSPLHF. The CDR3 DNA reads as TGTGCCAGCAGTTACGGCCGGGGCGTCGGTAATTCACCCCTCCACTTT.